These 21 T cell receptor beta chains were sequenced from one sample in a study of T cells after yellow fever vaccination. Each CDR3 protein gets one entry after TCRdb re-called the 5' RACE reads with MiXCR. The repertoire consists of under 400,000 distinct CDR3 sequences, with approximately 10% occurring once and the leading ten covering 15% to 20%. The source material was PBMCs, sampled on the day of the first yellow fever vaccination. The receptor source for this set is a man aged 18 to 29 who received the YFV17D yellow fever vaccine.

This clonotype was detected only a few times. The chain recombines TRBV11-2 with TRBJ2-5; D not certain. The CDR3 covers 15 residues. Trimming removed 1 base at V and 1 base at J, with 10 bases between. Germline V lookup: CDR1 SGHAT, CDR2 FQNNGV. In DNA form, the CDR3 reads TGTGCCAGCAGCTTAGGGCTCGTCGTCCAAGAGACCCAGTACTTC. It encodes CASSLGLVVQETQYF. Drawing the rest from reference TRBV11-2 and TRBJ2-5, the complete variable domain is EAGVAQSPRYKIIEKRQSVAFWCNPISGHATLYWYQQILGQGPKLLIQFQNNGVVDDSQLPKDRFSAERLKGVDSTLKIQPAKLEDSAVYLCASSLGLVVQETQYFGPGTRLLVL.

The chain couples TRBV7-8 to TRBJ1-4; the D gene is possibly TRBD1 (5 bases). This CDR3 contains 17 residues. The germline V gene encodes CDR1 SGHVS and CDR2 FQNEAQ. V lost 7 bases, J lost 5 bases, and 23 bases lay in between. The CDR3 sequence is CASTPWAGTVGNEKLFF. The CDR3 nucleotides are TGTGCCAGCACCCCTTGGGCTGGGACGGTCGGGAATGAAAAACTGTTTTTT.

CDR3 protein: CASSQAHGSYEQFF. The CDR3, as DNA: TGTGCCAGCAGCCAAGCTCACGGTTCTTATGAGCAGTTCTTC. The chain carries TRBV9 and TRBJ2-1; no reliable D call. Germline assignment: CDR1 SGDLS and CDR2 YYNGEE. The CDR3 consists of 14 residues. Trimming shortened V by 4 bases and J by 8 bases, and 16 bases separated the two germline ends.

V is TRBV7-9 and J is TRBJ2-1; possible D gene TRBD1, 5 bases. The CDR3 runs 12 residues. The V gene lost 8 bases and the J gene lost 3 bases, with 8 bases spanning the gap. CDR1 SEHNR and CDR2 FQNEAQ come from the germline V gene (reference sequence). DNA for the CDR3: TGTGCCAGCTACACAGGCTACAATGAGCAGTTCTTC. As protein: CASYTGYNEQFF.

This clonotype was counted only a few times. The J gene is TRBJ2-1, the V gene TRBV7-9; 7 bases are a match to TRBD1. Germline V CDR1 and CDR2: SEHNR, FQNEAQ (reference sequence). The CDR3 extends over 16 amino acids. The J segment lost 8 bases and the V segment lost 3 bases, leaving 13 bases of the junction unmatched. The CDR3 is CASSFLDRAGFDEQFF. DNA of the CDR3: TGTGCCAGCAGCTTCCTAGACAGGGCCGGTTTCGATGAGCAGTTCTTC.

This clonotype was seen ten or more times. V and J are TRBV4-1 and TRBJ2-2, with D unclear. CDR1 MGHRA and CDR2 YSYEKL come from the germline V gene. CDR3 size: 12 residues. Trimming shortened V by 10 bases and J by 7 bases, and 13 bases separated the two germline ends. The CDR3 nucleotides are TGCGCCATCGGCAATAAGGGCGGGGAGCTGTTTTTT. The encoded protein is CAIGNKGGELFF.

In this sample, this clonotype turned up a few times. This chain connects TRBV2 to TRBJ2-1; D is perhaps TRBD2 (6 bases). Germline CDR1 and CDR2: SNHLY and FYNNEI. The CDR3 is 16 amino acids. The ends were cut back, 6 bases at V and 7 bases at J, with 22 bases in the middle. The CDR3 bases are TGTGCCAGCAGCGAGATGGGGCGGGACGGTGGGAATGAGCAGTTCTTC. Translating gives CASSEMGRDGGNEQFF.

DNA of the CDR3: TGTGCCAGCAGCTTAGTGTCCGGGATGTACTATGGCTACACCTTC. As protein: CASSLVSGMYYGYTF. The rearrangement uses TRBV7-9 and TRBJ1-2; no reliable D call. Deletions cut 1 base from V and 3 bases from J, with 12 bases between. The CDR3 is 15 amino acids. The germline CDR1 and CDR2 sequences are SEHNR and FQNEAQ (reference sequence).

This sequence joins TRBV5-1 and TRBJ2-7; D possibly corresponds to TRBD1 (6 bases). The germline V gene encodes CDR1 SGHRS and CDR2 YFSETQ. This CDR3 spans 14 amino acids. V was pared by 0 bases and J by 2 bases, with 9 bases between. The CDR3 bases are TGCGCCAGCAGCTTGGTATCAGGGGCCTACGAGCAGTACTTC. Translating gives CASSLVSGAYEQYF.

This clonotype was picked up a small number of times. The V and J genes are TRBV6-5 and TRBJ2-7; no clear D. The CDR3 extends over 16 amino acids. Germline V gives CDR1 MNHEY, CDR2 SVGAGI. V dropped 0 bases and J dropped 0 bases, with 12 bases sitting between them. The CDR3 nucleotides are TGTGCCAGCAGTTACTCGACAATTTCATCCTCCTACGAGCAGTACTTC. Its protein product is CASSYSTISSSYEQYF.

The V and J genes are TRBV7-2 and TRBJ2-3; TRBD1 matches at 8 bases. The V gene's germline CDR1 is SGHTA and CDR2 FQGNSA. This CDR3 has 15 amino acids. The V segment lost 5 bases and the J segment 5 bases; nucleotides outside the gene matches: 9. The CDR3 sequence: CASSLGRGLGDTQYF. In nucleotides, the CDR3 is TGTGCCAGCAGCCTTGGCAGGGGGCTAGGAGATACGCAGTATTTT.

The chain employs TRBV12-3 or TRBV12-4 and TRBJ2-2; 7 bases align to TRBD2. CDR3 length: 16 amino acids. V was clipped by 7 bases and J by 2 bases; unmatched bases: 10. The CDR3 loop is CASTRRGRGNTGELFF. In nucleotides, the CDR3 is TGTGCCAGCACCCGAAGAGGGAGGGGTAACACCGGGGAGCTGTTTTTT.

In this sample, this clonotype turned up a few times. This chain connects TRBV4-1 to TRBJ2-4; the D gene could be TRBD1 or TRBD2 (7 bases each). This CDR3 has 14 amino acids. The germline V gene encodes CDR1 MGHRA and CDR2 YSYEKL. V dropped 1 base and J dropped 9 bases, with 13 bases sitting between them. The CDR3, as DNA: TGCGCCAGCAGCCAAGGTTCAGGGGGGGTCATTCAGTACTTC. As protein: CASSQGSGGVIQYF.

The chain has TRBV6-5 and TRBJ1-6, with D hard to call. Germline V gene data show CDR1 as MNHEY and CDR2 as SVGAGI. The V gene lost 0 bases and the J gene lost 11 bases, with 14 bases spanning the gap. The CDR3 extends over 15 amino acids. CDR3 region: CASSYSFSGLPPLHF. The CDR3 nucleotides are TGTGCCAGCAGTTACTCGTTTTCCGGTCTGCCACCCCTCCACTTT.

This clonotype was seen a few times. The chain carries TRBV6-5 and TRBJ2-7; 9 bases line up with TRBD2. The ends lost 0 bases at V and 1 base at J; junction bases unmatched: 13. The CDR3 contains 19 residues. Germline V CDR1 and CDR2: MNHEY, SVGAGI. CDR3 sequence: CASSYSMAAGGGLSYEQYF. The CDR3 nucleotides are TGTGCCAGCAGTTACTCGATGGCAGCGGGGGGCGGATTATCCTACGAGCAGTACTTC.

The rearrangement links TRBV7-9 to TRBJ1-6; D perhaps matches TRBD1 (5 bases). Germline loops: CDR1 SEHNR, CDR2 FQNEAQ (reference sequence). This CDR3 has 15 amino acids. V shed 2 bases and J shed 5 bases, with 10 bases lying between them. The CDR3 sequence: CASSLMTADNSPLHF. The DNA of the CDR3 is TGTGCCAGCAGCTTAATGACAGCAGATAATTCACCCCTCCACTTT. The full variable domain, rest sourced from reference TRBV7-9 and TRBJ1-6, is DTGVSQNPRHKITKRGQNVTFRCDPISEHNRLYWYRQTLGQGPEFLTYFQNEAQLEKSRLLSDRFSAERPKGSFSTLEIQRTEQGDSAMYLCASSLMTADNSPLHFGNGTRLTVT.

The sample holds a few counts of this clonotype. The chain is built from TRBV5-1 and TRBJ2-1; D call uncertain. Germline V gene sequence: CDR1 SGHRS, CDR2 YFSETQ. CDR3 length equals 14 residues. V lost 1 base, J lost 0 bases, and 5 bases lay in between. The CDR3 DNA reads TGCGCCAGCAGCTTGAGACCCTCCTACAATGAGCAGTTCTTC. Translating it yields CASSLRPSYNEQFF. The full variable domain, rest sourced from reference TRBV5-1 and TRBJ2-1, is KAGVTQTPRYLIKTRGQQVTLSCSPISGHRSVSWYQQTPGQGLQFLFEYFSETQRNKGNFPGRFSGRQFSNSRSEMNVSTLELGDSALYLCASSLRPSYNEQFFGPGTRLTVL.

The V gene is TRBV7-3, the J gene TRBJ2-1; D ambiguous. From germline, CDR1 is SGHTA and CDR2 FQGTGA. V was cut by 5 bases and J by 0 bases, with 11 bases left in between. CDR3 length equals 15 residues. The CDR3 nucleotides are TGTGCCAGCAGCCCCCGAGGCGGCTCCTACAATGAGCAGTTCTTC. It translates to CASSPRGGSYNEQFF. Together with reference TRBV7-3 and TRBJ2-1, the CDR3 gives the full variable domain: GAGVSQTPSNKVTEKGKYVELRCDPISGHTALYWYRQSLGQGPEFLIYFQGTGAADDSGLPNDRFFAVRPEGSVSTLKIQRTERGDSAVYLCASSPRGGSYNEQFFGPGTRLTVL.

This clonotype was counted only a few times. J is TRBJ2-1 and V is TRBV5-1; D not resolved. Trimming pared 4 bases from V and 3 bases from J, leaving 14 bases between. The CDR3 runs to 15 residues. Germline V CDR1 and CDR2: SGHRS, YFSETQ. CDR3: CASSVPDPLYNEQFF. CDR3 sequence (DNA): TGCGCCAGCAGCGTTCCGGACCCACTCTACAATGAGCAGTTCTTC. The entire variable domain, with the rest obtained from reference TRBV5-1 and TRBJ2-1, is as follows: KAGVTQTPRYLIKTRGQQVTLSCSPISGHRSVSWYQQTPGQGLQFLFEYFSETQRNKGNFPGRFSGRQFSNSRSEMNVSTLELGDSALYLCASSVPDPLYNEQFFGPGTRLTVL.

In regard to this clonotype: Since a much larger clone is just one base distant, this may be a read error. The J gene is TRBJ2-3, the V gene TRBV2; 7 nucleotides match TRBD2. Germline V gives CDR1 SNHLY, CDR2 FYNNEI. This CDR3 is 14 amino acids long. Germline trimming cut 6 bases from V and 0 bases from J; bases unmatched to any gene: 3. CDR3 DNA: TGTGCCAGCAGAAGACTAGCTAGCACAGATACGCAGTATTTT. Its translation: CASRRLASTDTQYF.

This clonotype turned up a few times. This chain joins TRBV29-1 and TRBJ2-3; TRBD2 might be the D (5 bases). The V and J ends lost 6 bases and 6 bases respectively, with 16 bases between them. Germline V gene sequence: CDR1 SQVTM, CDR2 ANQGSEA. This CDR3 is 13 amino acids long. Here the CDR3 reads CSVPIGGGDTQYF. CDR3 DNA: TGCAGCGTCCCAATCGGAGGTGGGGATACGCAGTATTTT.